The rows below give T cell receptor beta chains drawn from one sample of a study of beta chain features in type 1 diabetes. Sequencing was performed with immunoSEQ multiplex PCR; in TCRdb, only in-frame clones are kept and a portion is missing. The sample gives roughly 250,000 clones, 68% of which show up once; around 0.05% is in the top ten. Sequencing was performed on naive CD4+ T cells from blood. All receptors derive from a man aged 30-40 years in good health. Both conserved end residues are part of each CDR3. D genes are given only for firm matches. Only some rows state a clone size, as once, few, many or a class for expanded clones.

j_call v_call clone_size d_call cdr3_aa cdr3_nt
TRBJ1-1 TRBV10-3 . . CAISESGEGEAFF TGTGCCATCAGTGAGTCGGGTGAAGGGGAAGCTTTCTTT
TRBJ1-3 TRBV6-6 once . CASSYSELSSGNTIYF TGTGCCAGCAGTTACTCTGAGCTGTCATCCGGAAACACCATATATTTT
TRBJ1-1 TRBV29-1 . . CSVEGGREAFF TGCAGCGTTGAAGGCGGGCGGGAAGCTTTCTTT
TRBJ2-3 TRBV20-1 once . CSARHNTAQYF TGCAGTGCTAGACACAATACAGCGCAGTATTTT
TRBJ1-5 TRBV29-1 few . CSVTTGFSNQPQHF TGCAGCGTCACCACCGGCTTTAGCAATCAGCCCCAGCATTTT
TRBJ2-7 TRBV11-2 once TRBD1 CASSLTGGGEQYF TGTGCCAGCAGCTTGACAGGGGGCGGCGAGCAGTACTTC
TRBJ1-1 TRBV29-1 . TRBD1 CSVLTGRTEAFF TGCAGCGTATTGACAGGGAGAACTGAAGCTTTCTTT
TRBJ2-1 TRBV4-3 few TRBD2 CASSQDLSGRRDEQFF TGCGCCAGCAGCCAAGATCTAAGCGGGAGGAGGGATGAGCAGTTCTTC
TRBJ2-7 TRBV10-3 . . CAHSLQGYEQYF TGTGCCCACTCGCTGCAGGGATACGAGCAGTACTTC
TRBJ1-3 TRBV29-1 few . CSIQGTGNTIYF TGCAGTATCCAGGGGACAGGAAACACCATATATTTT